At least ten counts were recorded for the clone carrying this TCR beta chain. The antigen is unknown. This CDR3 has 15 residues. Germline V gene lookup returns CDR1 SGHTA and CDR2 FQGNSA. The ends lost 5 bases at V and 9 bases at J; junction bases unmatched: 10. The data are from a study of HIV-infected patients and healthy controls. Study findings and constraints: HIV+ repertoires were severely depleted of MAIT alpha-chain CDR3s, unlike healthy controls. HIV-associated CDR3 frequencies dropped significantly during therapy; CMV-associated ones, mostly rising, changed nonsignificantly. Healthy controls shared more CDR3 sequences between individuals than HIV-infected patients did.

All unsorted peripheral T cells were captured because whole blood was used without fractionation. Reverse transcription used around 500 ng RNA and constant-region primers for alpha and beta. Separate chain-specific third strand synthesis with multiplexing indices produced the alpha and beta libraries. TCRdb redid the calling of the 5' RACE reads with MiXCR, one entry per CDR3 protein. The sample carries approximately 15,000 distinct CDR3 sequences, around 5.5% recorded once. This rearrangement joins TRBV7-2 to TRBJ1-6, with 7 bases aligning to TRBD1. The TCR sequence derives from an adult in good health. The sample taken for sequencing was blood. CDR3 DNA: TGTGCCAGCAGCGGAACCGGGACAGCTCCTTCACCCCTCCACTTT. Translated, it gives CASSGTGTAPSPLHF.